This T cell receptor beta chain emerged from a study of GPR56 and killer-like receptors on CD4 memory cells (dated by TCRdb to the late 2010s). Describing the broader study: According to the study's proposal, human CD4+ memory T-cell differentiation and cytokine production potential are marked by the progressive acquisition of KLRB1, KLRG1, GPR56 and then KLRF1. The study described its healthy blood donors as age-matched to the liver disease patients, who had a median age of 68 years. Results and caveats for the whole study, not just this receptor: TCR repertoires overlapped especially between the late populations 4 and 5, and partly population 3. Clones dominating late populations 4 and 5 were also found in early populations 1 and 2, which the authors took as evidence for linear differentiation. Low clonal frequency was observed in the marker-negative population, and a progressive increase in clonal frequency, with a corresponding decrease in TCRbeta diversity, was observed along the proposed pathway. Diversity and similarity analyses were restricted to the 100 most expanded clones per population rather than full repertoires.

The sequencer was an Illumina HiSeq 2500. The recombined TCRbeta locus was amplified by a previously published PCR protocol to build sequencing libraries. Per the original workflow: Reads whose average quality score was below 30 were removed, and the reads that remained were processed with IMSEQ. Vbeta gene, Jbeta gene and CDR3 amino acid sequence were used to define clonotypes. The Morisita-Horn index, computed on the top 100 expanded clones, was used to measure repertoire overlap between populations. Clonal diversity was assessed with Rényi diversity profiles calculated on the top 100 expanded clones. TCRdb reprocessed the reads and provides one entry for every CDR3 protein sequence; no DNA is given. The V and J calls reflect TCRdb's pipeline rather than the authors' work. The sample's table covers around 2,500 distinct CDR3 sequences. Around 4% of the sample is taken by the ten largest. The CDR3, cysteine through phenylalanine, is 14 amino acids long. No DNA has been recorded. The germline V gene encodes CDR1 MNHNY and CDR2 SVGAGI (reference sequence).

This clonotype is large (0.1 to 1%), judged from its frequency; no count is recorded. Its antigen remains undetermined. Before TCRbeta sequencing, fluorescence-activated cell sorting was used to enrich five KLR/GPR56-defined CD4+ populations. To test a linear memory differentiation pathway, the researchers sequenced TCRbeta repertoires from five CD4+ T-cell subsets that were defined by expression of KLRB1, KLRG1, GPR56 and KLRF1. TCR-sequenced cells came from peripheral blood of healthy control individuals, reported as five donors in the TCRbeta analysis figure. Heparinized peripheral blood was collected and all samples were processed within one hour of retrieval. Blood was diluted 1:2 in PBS, and peripheral blood mononuclear cells were then isolated from the diluted blood at room temperature by Biocoll density gradient centrifugation. Before flow sorting, CD4+ T cells were magnetically enriched from freshly isolated PBMCs using anti-CD4 MicroBeads. A BD FACSAria II was used to sort CD4+ T cells enriched from PBMCs of healthy donors according to marker expression. Surface staining used anti-KLRB1 clone 191B8, anti-KLRF1 clone 4A4.D10 and anti-KLRG1 clone REA261 antibodies from Miltenyi Biotec.

This TCR came from a human donor in good health. What was sequenced was memory CD4+ T cells from blood. The chain couples TRBV6-6 to TRBJ2-2; the TRBD2 assignment by TCRdb is unverifiable without DNA. The CDR3 protein is CASRVSGSWGELFF.